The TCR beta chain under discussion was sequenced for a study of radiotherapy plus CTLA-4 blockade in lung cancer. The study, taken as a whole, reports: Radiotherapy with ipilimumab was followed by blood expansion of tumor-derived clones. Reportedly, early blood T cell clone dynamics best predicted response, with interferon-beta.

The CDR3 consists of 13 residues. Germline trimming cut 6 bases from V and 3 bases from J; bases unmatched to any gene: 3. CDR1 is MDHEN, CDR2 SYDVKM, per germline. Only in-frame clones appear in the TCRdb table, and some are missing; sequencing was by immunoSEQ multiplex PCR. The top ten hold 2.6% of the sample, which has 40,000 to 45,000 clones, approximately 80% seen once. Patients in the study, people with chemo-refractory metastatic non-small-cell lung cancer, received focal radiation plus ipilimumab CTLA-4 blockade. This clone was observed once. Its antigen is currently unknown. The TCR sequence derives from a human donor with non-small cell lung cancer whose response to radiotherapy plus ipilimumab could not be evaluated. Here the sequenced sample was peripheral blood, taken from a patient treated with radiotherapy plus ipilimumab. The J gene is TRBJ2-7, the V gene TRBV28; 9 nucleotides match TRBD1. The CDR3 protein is CASSPGQGYEQYF. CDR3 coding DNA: TGTGCCAGCAGCCCGGGACAGGGCTACGAGCAGTACTTC.